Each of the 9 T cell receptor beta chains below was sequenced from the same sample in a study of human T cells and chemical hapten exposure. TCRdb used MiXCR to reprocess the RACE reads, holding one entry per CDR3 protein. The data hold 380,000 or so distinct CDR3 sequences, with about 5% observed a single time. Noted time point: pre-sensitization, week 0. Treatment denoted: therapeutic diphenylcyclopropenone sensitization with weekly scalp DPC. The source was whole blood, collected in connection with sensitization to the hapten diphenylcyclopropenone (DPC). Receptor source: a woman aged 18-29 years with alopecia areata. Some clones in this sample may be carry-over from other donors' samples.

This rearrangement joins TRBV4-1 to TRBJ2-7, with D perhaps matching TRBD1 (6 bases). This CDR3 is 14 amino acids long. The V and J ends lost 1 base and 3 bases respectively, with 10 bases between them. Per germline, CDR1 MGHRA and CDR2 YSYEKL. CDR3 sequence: CASSQVSGDYEQYF. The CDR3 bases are TGCGCCAGCAGCCAAGTGTCAGGGGACTACGAGCAGTACTTC.

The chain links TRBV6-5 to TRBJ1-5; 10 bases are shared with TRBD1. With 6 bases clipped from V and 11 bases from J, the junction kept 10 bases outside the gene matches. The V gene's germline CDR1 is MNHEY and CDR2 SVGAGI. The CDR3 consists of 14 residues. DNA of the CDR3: TGTGCCAGCAGCACCGGGACAGGGGCTCGGGCCCAGCATTTT. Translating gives CASSTGTGARAQHF.

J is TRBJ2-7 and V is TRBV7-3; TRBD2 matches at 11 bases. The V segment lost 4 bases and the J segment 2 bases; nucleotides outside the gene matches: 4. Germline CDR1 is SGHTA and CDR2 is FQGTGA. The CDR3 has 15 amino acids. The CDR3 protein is CASSSSGGSPYEQYF. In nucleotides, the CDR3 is TGTGCCAGCAGCTCTAGCGGGGGGTCGCCCTACGAGCAGTACTTC.

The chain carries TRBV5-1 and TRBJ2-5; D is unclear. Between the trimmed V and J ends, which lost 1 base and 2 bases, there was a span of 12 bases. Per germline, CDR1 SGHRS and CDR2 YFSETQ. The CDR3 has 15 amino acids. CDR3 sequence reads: CASSLFPGFQETQYF. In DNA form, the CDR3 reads TGCGCCAGCAGCTTGTTTCCAGGCTTTCAAGAGACCCAGTACTTC.

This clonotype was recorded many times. The chain's CDR3 is CASRGPGTIQETQYF. CDR3 in DNA: TGTGCCAGCAGGGGACCGGGAACGATCCAAGAGACCCAGTACTTC. This chain links TRBV12-3 or TRBV12-4 with TRBJ2-5, with D tentatively TRBD1 or TRBD2 (5 bases each). Trimming removed 6 bases from V and 1 base from J, with 15 bases in between. The CDR3 spans 15 residues.

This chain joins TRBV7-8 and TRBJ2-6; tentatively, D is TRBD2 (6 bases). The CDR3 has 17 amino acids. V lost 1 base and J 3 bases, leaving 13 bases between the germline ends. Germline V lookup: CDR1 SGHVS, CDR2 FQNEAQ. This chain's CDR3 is CASSLVFGGGGANVLTF. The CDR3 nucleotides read TGTGCCAGCAGCTTAGTCTTCGGGGGTGGTGGGGCCAACGTCCTGACTTTC.

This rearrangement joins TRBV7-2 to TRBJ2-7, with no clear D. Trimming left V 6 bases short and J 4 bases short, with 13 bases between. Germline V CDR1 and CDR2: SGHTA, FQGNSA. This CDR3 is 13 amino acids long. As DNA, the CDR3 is TGTGCCAGCAGGTCTTCAGCCAGATACGAGCAGTACTTC. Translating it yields CASRSSARYEQYF. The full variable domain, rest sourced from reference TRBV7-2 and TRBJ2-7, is GAGVSQSPSNKVTEKGKDVELRCDPISGHTALYWYRQSLGQGLEFLIYFQGNSAPDKSGLPSDRFSAERTGGSVSTLTIQRTQQEDSAVYLCASRSSARYEQYFGPGTRLTVT.

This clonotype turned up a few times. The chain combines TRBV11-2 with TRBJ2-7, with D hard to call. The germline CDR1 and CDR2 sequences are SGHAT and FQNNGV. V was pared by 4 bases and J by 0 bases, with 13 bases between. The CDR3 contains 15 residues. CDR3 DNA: TGTGCCAGCAGCTCGACCGGTTCCAGCTCCTACGAGCAGTACTTC. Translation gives CASSSTGSSSYEQYF.

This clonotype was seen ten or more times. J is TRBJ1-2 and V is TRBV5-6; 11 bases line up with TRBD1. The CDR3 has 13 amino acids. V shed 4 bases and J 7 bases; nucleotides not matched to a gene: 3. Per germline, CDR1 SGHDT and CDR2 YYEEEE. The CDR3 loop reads CASSPDRGLGYTF. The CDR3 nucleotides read TGTGCCAGCAGCCCGGACAGGGGGCTTGGCTACACCTTC.